The rows below give T cell receptor beta chains drawn from one sample of a study of post-analysis software for immune sequencing data. TCRdb analysed the PCR reads with MiXCR anew, one entry per CDR3 protein. The sample consists of over 150,000 distinct CDR3 sequences, 30% of them appearing once. Sequencing was performed on blood. These receptors were collected from a girl aged 5 to 17 with multiple sclerosis. Both conserved end residues are part of each CDR3. The D gene is left open where the match is weak. The listing skips clone size in some rows; elsewhere it reads once, few, many or a size class.

J gene: TRBJ1-5; clone size: many; V gene: TRBV28; D gene: NA; CDR3 protein: CASSPVRGFSNQPQHF; CDR3 DNA: TGTGCCAGCAGTCCCGTAAGGGGCTTTAGCAATCAGCCCCAGCATTTT
J gene: TRBJ2-1; clone size: many; V gene: TRBV6-5; D gene: TRBD1; CDR3 protein: CASKGTGGNYNEQFF; CDR3 DNA: TGTGCCAGCAAAGGAACAGGGGGCAACTACAATGAGCAGTTCTTC
J gene: TRBJ1-5; clone size: NA; V gene: TRBV5-5; D gene: NA; CDR3 protein: CASSPDTYQPQHF; CDR3 DNA: TGTGCCAGCAGCCCCGACACTTATCAGCCCCAGCATTTT
J gene: TRBJ2-3; clone size: few; V gene: TRBV4-2; D gene: NA; CDR3 protein: CASSQYPYPYFRRSGGSPTDTQYF; CDR3 DNA: TGTGCCAGCAGCCAATATCCTTACCCCTACTTTCGACGCAGCGGCGGGTCACCCACAGATACGCAGTATTTT
J gene: TRBJ2-5; clone size: NA; V gene: TRBV20-1; D gene: NA; CDR3 protein: CSARDRVVGGNQETQYF; CDR3 DNA: TGCAGTGCTAGAGACCGGGTGGTGGGCGGGAATCAAGAGACCCAGTACTTC
J gene: TRBJ1-2; clone size: NA; V gene: TRBV12-3/TRBV12-4; D gene: NA; CDR3 protein: CASSLAFLATRGYTF; CDR3 DNA: TGTGCCAGCAGTTTAGCATTTTTGGCCACCAGGGGCTACACCTTC
J gene: TRBJ1-1; clone size: many; V gene: TRBV5-6; D gene: TRBD1; CDR3 protein: CASSFRQGKAFF; CDR3 DNA: TGTGCCAGCAGCTTCCGACAGGGTAAGGCTTTCTTT
J gene: TRBJ2-7; clone size: many; V gene: TRBV5-1; D gene: NA; CDR3 protein: CASSPDWAQYEQYF; CDR3 DNA: TGCGCCAGCAGCCCGGACTGGGCCCAGTACGAGCAGTACTTC
J gene: TRBJ2-1; clone size: NA; V gene: TRBV19; D gene: NA; CDR3 protein: CASSKGRGLFF; CDR3 DNA: TGTGCCAGTAGTAAAGGGAGGGGGCTGTTCTTC
J gene: TRBJ1-1; clone size: NA; V gene: TRBV28; D gene: NA; CDR3 protein: CASTPPENTEAFF; CDR3 DNA: TGTGCCAGCACCCCTCCGGAGAACACTGAAGCTTTCTTT
J gene: TRBJ1-1; clone size: NA; V gene: TRBV20-1; D gene: TRBD1; CDR3 protein: CSAGTGSDTEAFF; CDR3 DNA: TGCAGTGCTGGGACAGGGTCGGACACTGAAGCTTTCTTT
J gene: TRBJ2-1; clone size: NA; V gene: TRBV20-1; D gene: TRBD2; CDR3 protein: CSARDGRDHNEQFF; CDR3 DNA: TGCAGTGCTAGGGACGGGAGGGACCACAATGAGCAGTTCTTC
J gene: TRBJ2-3; clone size: many; V gene: TRBV29-1; D gene: TRBD2; CDR3 protein: CSVEFPGLAYRDTQYF; CDR3 DNA: TGCAGCGTGGAATTTCCGGGACTAGCGTATAGGGATACGCAGTATTTT
J gene: TRBJ1-1; clone size: once; V gene: TRBV12-3/TRBV12-4; D gene: TRBD1; CDR3 protein: CASRLSNDGGRGTTFF; CDR3 DNA: TGTGCCAGCAGATTGAGCAACGACGGTGGCAGGGGGACGACTTTCTTT
J gene: TRBJ2-3; clone size: NA; V gene: TRBV11-2; D gene: NA; CDR3 protein: CASSLLRTDTQYF; CDR3 DNA: TGTGCCAGCAGCTTACTCCGCACAGATACGCAGTATTTT
J gene: TRBJ2-1; clone size: many; V gene: TRBV6-5; D gene: NA; CDR3 protein: CASLPGLSGSYNEQFF; CDR3 DNA: TGTGCCAGCCTACCGGGACTTTCCGGATCTTACAATGAGCAGTTCTTC
J gene: TRBJ2-3; clone size: many; V gene: TRBV6-5; D gene: NA; CDR3 protein: CASRTTGQEQYF; CDR3 DNA: TGTGCCAGCAGAACCACGGGACAAGAGCAGTATTTT
J gene: TRBJ2-5; clone size: NA; V gene: TRBV5-1; D gene: NA; CDR3 protein: CASSLMTGLYQETQYF; CDR3 DNA: TGCGCCAGCAGCTTGATGACAGGACTGTACCAAGAGACCCAGTACTTC
J gene: TRBJ2-1; clone size: NA; V gene: TRBV11-2; D gene: TRBD2; CDR3 protein: CASSSLSGRSYNEQFF; CDR3 DNA: TGTGCCAGCAGCTCCCTAAGCGGGAGGTCCTACAATGAGCAGTTCTTC
J gene: TRBJ2-3; clone size: few; V gene: TRBV6-5; D gene: NA; CDR3 protein: CATSTASSTDTQYF; CDR3 DNA: TGTGCCACCTCAACAGCTAGCAGCACAGATACGCAGTATTTT
J gene: TRBJ2-5; clone size: many; V gene: TRBV20-1; D gene: NA; CDR3 protein: CSAREVRGAETQYF; CDR3 DNA: TGCAGTGCTAGAGAGGTTAGGGGCGCGGAGACCCAGTACTTC
J gene: TRBJ2-5; clone size: many; V gene: TRBV27; D gene: NA; CDR3 protein: CASSLLGEETQYF; CDR3 DNA: TGTGCCAGCAGTTTATTGGGGGAAGAGACCCAGTACTTC
J gene: TRBJ2-3; clone size: many; V gene: TRBV10-3; D gene: NA; CDR3 protein: CAISAGQGTDTQYF; CDR3 DNA: TGTGCCATCAGTGCTGGGCAGGGAACAGATACGCAGTATTTT
J gene: TRBJ2-1; clone size: many; V gene: TRBV12-3/TRBV12-4; D gene: NA; CDR3 protein: CASSLRGGTDAGNEQFF; CDR3 DNA: TGTGCCAGCAGTTTAAGGGGGGGCACGGACGCCGGGAATGAGCAGTTCTTC
J gene: TRBJ1-5; clone size: NA; V gene: TRBV20-1; D gene: NA; CDR3 protein: CSAMSRGAPGNQPQHF; CDR3 DNA: TGCAGTGCCATGAGTAGGGGGGCGCCGGGCAATCAGCCCCAGCATTTT
J gene: TRBJ2-5; clone size: many; V gene: TRBV27; D gene: TRBD2; CDR3 protein: CASSLKTSRETQYF; CDR3 DNA: TGTGCCAGCAGTTTAAAGACTAGCAGGGAGACCCAGTACTTC
J gene: TRBJ2-1; clone size: many; V gene: TRBV20-1; D gene: TRBD2; CDR3 protein: CSAVGAGYNEQFF; CDR3 DNA: TGCAGTGCGGTGGGAGCGGGGTACAATGAGCAGTTCTTC
J gene: TRBJ1-1; clone size: many; V gene: TRBV12-3/TRBV12-4; D gene: NA; CDR3 protein: CASSPLQLEAFF; CDR3 DNA: TGTGCCAGCAGTCCGCTTCAGCTTGAAGCTTTCTTT
J gene: TRBJ2-1; clone size: NA; V gene: TRBV7-9; D gene: TRBD1; CDR3 protein: CASSQTGTGAASWNEQFF; CDR3 DNA: TGTGCCAGCAGCCAAACCGGGACAGGGGCAGCTAGTTGGAATGAGCAGTTCTTC
J gene: TRBJ2-4; clone size: NA; V gene: TRBV29-1; D gene: NA; CDR3 protein: CSVVRDLGNIQYF; CDR3 DNA: TGCAGCGTTGTCCGGGACCTGGGCAACATTCAGTACTTC
J gene: TRBJ2-3; clone size: many; V gene: TRBV20-1; D gene: NA; CDR3 protein: CSARAETGTDTQYF; CDR3 DNA: TGCAGTGCTAGAGCGGAGACGGGCACAGATACGCAGTATTTT
J gene: TRBJ2-7; clone size: many; V gene: TRBV4-2; D gene: TRBD2; CDR3 protein: CASSQDWGGSLSYEQYF; CDR3 DNA: TGTGCCAGCAGCCAAGATTGGGGCGGGAGCCTATCCTACGAGCAGTACTTC
J gene: TRBJ2-1; clone size: NA; V gene: TRBV3-1; D gene: NA; CDR3 protein: CAGSPTGRRNEQFF; CDR3 DNA: TGTGCCGGCAGTCCCACCGGAAGGCGAAATGAGCAGTTCTTC
J gene: TRBJ2-7; clone size: NA; V gene: TRBV27; D gene: NA; CDR3 protein: CASSLLASGNEQYF; CDR3 DNA: TGTGCCAGCAGTTTATTAGCTTCTGGGAACGAGCAGTACTTC
J gene: TRBJ2-7; clone size: NA; V gene: TRBV21-1; D gene: NA; CDR3 protein: CASSKGWASPESYEQYF; CDR3 DNA: TGTGCCAGCAGCAAAGGATGGGCTAGCCCGGAGAGCTACGAGCAGTACTTC
J gene: TRBJ2-2; clone size: few; V gene: TRBV4-1; D gene: NA; CDR3 protein: CASSQHLNGDGELFF; CDR3 DNA: TGCGCCAGCAGCCAACACCTTAATGGCGACGGGGAGCTGTTTTTT
J gene: TRBJ2-1; clone size: few; V gene: TRBV7-6; D gene: NA; CDR3 protein: CASSLAGTIDEQFF; CDR3 DNA: TGTGCCAGCAGCCTCGCGGGAACAATTGATGAGCAGTTCTTC